Detailed here is one T cell receptor (beta chain). Its specificity is unknown. This entry is derived from a study of cytomegalovirus exposure and HLA in healthy donors. The V gene's germline CDR1 is MDHEN and CDR2 SYDVKM. The V gene lost 2 bases and the J gene lost 2 bases, with 12 bases spanning the gap. This CDR3 region has 15 residues. Overall study results and limits: In the roughly 120 validation repertoires, a later analysis found that first-cohort TCR clusters tended to co-occur. Whilst most TCR sequences proved rare, a subset of public TCRs occurred across many donors. The CMV antigen specificity of a few CMV-associated chains was confirmed through in vitro analysis.

Generated by immunoSEQ multiplex PCR, the TCRdb table keeps only in-frame clones and is missing some. Here the sample spans 200,000 to 250,000 clones, about 90% being singletons. This TCR was sampled from a woman in her late teens or twenties in good health and CMV-seronegative. Sample: PBMCs. The chain recombines TRBV28 with TRBJ1-1; D is unclear. The CDR3 DNA reads as TGTGCCAGCAGTTTAAGTAAGAGAGCTAACACTGAAGCTTTCTTT. The encoded protein is CASSLSKRANTEAFF.